The 28 T cell receptor beta chains in this list originate from one sample, sequenced in a study of cytomegalovirus exposure and HLA in healthy donors. Assay: immunoSEQ multiplex PCR; the TCRdb copy retains only in-frame clones and omits some. The table shows fewer than 95,000 clones, with more than 70% occurring only once. The specimen sequenced was PBMCs. The source of these receptors is a woman under 30 in good health and CMV-seropositive.

The CDR3 protein is CASSVHPGQGGLETQYF. In nucleotides, the CDR3 is TGTGCCAGCAGCGTACACCCGGGACAGGGCGGGTTGGAGACCCAGTACTTC. V and J are TRBV7-9 and TRBJ2-5; 9 bases line up with TRBD1. V dropped 5 bases and J dropped 5; count of bases not matched to a gene: 15. Per the germline V gene, CDR1 is SEHNR and CDR2 is FQNEAQ (reference sequence). This CDR3 contains 17 residues.

The V call is TRBV6-5, the J call TRBJ1-4; tentative D call: TRBD1 (6 bases). V was pared by 5 bases and J by 4 bases, with 11 bases between. Germline V gene data show CDR1 as MNHEY and CDR2 as SVGAGI. This CDR3 spans 14 amino acids. The CDR3 DNA reads as TGTGCCAGCAGTCCAGGGGCCGATAATGAAAAACTGTTTTTT. This translates into CASSPGADNEKLFF.

A single count supports this clone. This chain uses TRBV11-2 with TRBJ2-1; 9 nucleotides line up with TRBD2. V lost 4 bases, J lost 4 bases, and 5 bases stayed unmatched. This CDR3 contains 15 residues. Germline V gene data show CDR1 as SGHAT and CDR2 as FQNNGV. The CDR3 spells CASSSYSGGYNEQFF. Written as DNA, the CDR3 is TGTGCCAGCAGCTCCTATAGCGGGGGATACAATGAGCAGTTCTTC.

This clone turned up a few times. The V call is TRBV9, the J call TRBJ1-5, with D perhaps matching TRBD1 (5 bases). Germline lookup yields CDR1 SGDLS and CDR2 YYNGEE. This CDR3 contains 13 residues. The ends were cut back, 3 bases at V and 4 bases at J, with 8 bases in the middle. The DNA for the CDR3 is TGTGCCAGCAGCGGGGACTGGAATCAGCCCCAGCATTTT. Residues: CASSGDWNQPQHF.

The genes are TRBV28 and TRBJ2-1; 9 bases map to TRBD1. CDR3 length: 17 amino acids. The J segment lost 5 bases and the V segment lost 5 bases, leaving 13 bases of the junction unmatched. CDR1 MDHEN and CDR2 SYDVKM come from the germline V gene. This chain's CDR3 is CASSPGTGKAYNNEQFF. The DNA for the CDR3 is TGTGCCAGCAGTCCTGGGACAGGGAAGGCCTATAACAATGAGCAGTTCTTC.

The chain recombines TRBV29-1 with TRBJ1-2; 8 bases are shared with TRBD1. There are 12 residues in the CDR3. J gave up 8 bases and V 4 bases, and 6 bases lay outside the gene matches. Germline V lookup: CDR1 SQVTM, CDR2 ANQGSEA. In DNA form, the CDR3 reads TGCAGCGTTGTACAGGGGGGTTCCGGCTACACCTTC. The encoded protein is CSVVQGGSGYTF.

The gene calls are TRBV10-2 and TRBJ1-6, with TRBD1 matching over 12 bases. V trimming: 3 bases; J trimming: 6 bases; junction bases outside the gene matches: 6. Germline V gene lookup returns CDR1 WSHSY and CDR2 SAAADI. The CDR3 sequence is 17 residues long. In DNA, the CDR3 is TGCGCCAGCAGTGATCGGAGGGACAGGGGGCGTAATTCACCCCTCCACTTT. Protein product: CASSDRRDRGRNSPLHF.

The chain uses TRBV6-5 and TRBJ2-5; maybe TRBD1 (5 bases). Looked up from germline, CDR1 is MNHEY and CDR2 is SVGAGI. The CDR3 runs 15 residues. Trimming stripped 4 bases from V and 5 bases from J, with 17 bases between. DNA for the CDR3: TGTGCCAGCAGTTCTTGGGGCTCGACCTTTGAGACCCAGTACTTC. It is translated as CASSSWGSTFETQYF.

The sample holds one count of this clone. The chain recombines TRBV30 with TRBJ2-5; 7 bases agree with TRBD1. The CDR3 consists of 13 residues. The V segment lost 4 bases and the J segment 6 bases; nucleotides outside the gene matches: 8. From germline, CDR1 is GTSNPN and CDR2 SVGIG (reference sequence). DNA for the CDR3: TGTGCCTGGACTCGACAGGGTCTAAAGACCCAGTACTTC. Amino acids: CAWTRQGLKTQYF.

The chain uses TRBV7-6 and TRBJ1-3; D may be TRBD1 (6 bases). This CDR3 spans 17 amino acids. V was clipped by 5 bases and J by 0 bases, with 17 bases between them. The germline gives CDR1 SGHVS, CDR2 FNYEAQ. The CDR3 loop reads CASSRDTNRVSGNTIYF. In DNA, the CDR3 is TGTGCCAGCAGCCGGGACACGAACAGGGTCTCTGGAAACACCATATATTTT. Full variable domain (outside the CDR3, taken from reference TRBV7-6 and TRBJ1-3): GAGVSQSPRYKVTKRGQDVALRCDPISGHVSLYWYRQALGQGPEFLTYFNYEAQQDKSGLPNDRFSAERPEGSISTLTIQRTEQRDSAMYRCASSRDTNRVSGNTIYFGEGSWLTVV.

The V gene is TRBV27, the J gene TRBJ2-2, with D perhaps TRBD2 (5 bases). Germline V gives CDR1 MNHEY, CDR2 SMNVEV (reference sequence). Trimming took off 6 bases at V and 2 bases at J, with 16 bases between the two ends. There are 16 residues in the CDR3. DNA for the CDR3: TGTGCCAGCAGGCCTCTCGACGGGATAAACACCGGGGAGCTGTTTTTT. Protein: CASRPLDGINTGELFF.

J is TRBJ1-5 and V is TRBV27; weak D call: TRBD1 (5 bases). The CDR3 has 13 amino acids. The germline CDR1 and CDR2 sequences are MNHEY and SMNVEV (reference sequence). The ends were cut back, 2 bases at V and 5 bases at J, with 7 bases in the middle. CDR3 protein: CASSLDRDQPQHF. For the CDR3, the DNA is TGTGCCAGCAGTTTAGACAGAGATCAGCCCCAGCATTTT.

The V gene is TRBV9, the J gene TRBJ1-3, with 8 nucleotides matching TRBD1. CDR1 is SGDLS, CDR2 YYNGEE, per germline. CDR3 length equals 14 residues. Trimming at V came to 0 bases and at J to 8 bases, leaving 4 bases not matched to a gene. The CDR3 sequence is CASSVDQGAYTIYF. In nucleotides, the CDR3 is TGTGCCAGCAGCGTAGACCAGGGGGCGTACACCATATATTTT.

The rearrangement links TRBV11-2 to TRBJ1-4; 10 bases fit TRBD1. Germline lookup yields CDR1 SGHAT and CDR2 FQNNGV. The CDR3 has 16 amino acids. The junction had 7 bases not matched to a gene; V was cut back by 1 base and J by 8 bases. CDR3 loop: CASSLVGGTGEEKLFF. In DNA, the CDR3 is TGTGCCAGCAGCTTAGTAGGGGGGACAGGGGAAGAAAAACTGTTTTTT.

In its sample, this clone was seen a few times. This chain links TRBV5-1 with TRBJ2-1, with 8 bases that match TRBD1. The germline CDR1 and CDR2 sequences are SGHRS and YFSETQ. The V and J ends lost 4 bases and 0 bases, in that order; junction bases with no gene match: 6. The CDR3 totals 16 residues. In nucleotides, the CDR3 is TGCGCCAGCAGCCCAGGACAGGGCCGCTCCTACAATGAGCAGTTCTTC. It specifies CASSPGQGRSYNEQFF.

J is TRBJ1-2 and V is TRBV6-1, with D unclear. This CDR3 spans 13 amino acids. V lost 6 bases and J 1 base, leaving 9 bases between the germline ends. CDR1 MNHNS and CDR2 SASEGT come from the germline V gene. CDR3 in amino acids: CASRSEGNYGYTF. DNA for the CDR3: TGTGCCAGCAGGAGTGAGGGTAACTATGGCTACACCTTC.

Written as DNA, the CDR3 is TGCGCCAGCAGCCAAGATTTCAGGGCCTATGGCTACACCTTC. It translates to CASSQDFRAYGYTF. This sequence joins TRBV4-1 and TRBJ1-2; possible D gene TRBD1, 5 bases. Germline CDR1 reads MGHRA; CDR2 reads YSYEKL. The ends were cut back, 0 bases at V and 4 bases at J, with 9 bases in the middle. This CDR3 has 14 residues.

V usage is TRBV5-1 and J usage is TRBJ1-1; D not resolved. Germline values: CDR1 SGHRS, CDR2 YFSETQ. V lost 4 bases and J lost 0, with 13 bases in between. The CDR3 is 15 residues long. The CDR3 nucleotides read TGCGCCAGCAGCGGGGAGGGCAGGATGAACACTGAAGCTTTCTTT. Protein: CASSGEGRMNTEAFF.

This chain connects TRBV7-6 to TRBJ1-5, with D hard to call. Germline-derived CDR1 and CDR2 are SGHVS and FNYEAQ. This CDR3 has 13 residues. V was cut by 3 bases and J by 1 base, with 4 bases left in between. The CDR3 nucleotides read TGTGCCAGCAGCTTCGGGAGCAATCAGCCCCAGCATTTT. Translated, it gives CASSFGSNQPQHF.

The rearrangement uses TRBV4-1 and TRBJ2-7; 8 bases match TRBD2. The V gene's germline CDR1 is MGHRA and CDR2 YSYEKL. Unmatched junction bases numbered 11, after V lost 0 bases and J lost 7 bases. This CDR3 is 16 amino acids long. CDR3 sequence: CASSQDHGSGGGEQYF. The CDR3 nucleotides read TGCGCCAGCAGCCAAGACCACGGCAGCGGGGGTGGTGAGCAGTACTTC.

This clone was observed a handful of times. The chain employs TRBV5-4 and TRBJ2-7; 11 bases are a match to TRBD1. The CDR3 is 14 residues long. V gave up 6 bases and J gave up 9 bases; unmatched junction bases: 11. Germline-derived CDR1 and CDR2 are SGHNT and YYREEE (reference sequence). CDR3 region: CASTLGTGGSLQYF. CDR3 nucleotide sequence: TGTGCCAGCACCCTAGGGACAGGGGGAAGTCTGCAGTACTTC.

This chain joins TRBV6-1 and TRBJ1-3, with TRBD1 identical over 7 bases. CDR1 is MNHNS, CDR2 SASEGT, per germline. The CDR3 spans 12 residues. The ends lost 9 bases at V and 2 bases at J; junction bases unmatched: 1. The CDR3 DNA reads as TGTGCCAGACAGGGGACTGGAAACACCATATATTTT. This gives the protein CARQGTGNTIYF.

The CDR3 bases are TGTGCCAGCAGCTTACCAGGACAGGGCGTTGGCTACACCTTC. It specifies CASSLPGQGVGYTF. The V gene is TRBV11-2, the J gene TRBJ1-2, with 8 bases aligning to TRBD1. Germline V lookup: CDR1 SGHAT, CDR2 FQNNGV. Unmatched junction bases numbered 6, after V lost 2 bases and J lost 7 bases. This CDR3 is built from 14 residues.

The chain is built from TRBV9 and TRBJ1-2; tentatively, D is TRBD1 (6 bases). CDR1 is SGDLS and CDR2 is YYNGEE in the germline V gene. This CDR3 region has 14 residues. V lost 4 bases, J lost 5 bases, and 15 bases lay in between. CDR3 sequence reads: CASSTRDNRYGYTF. CDR3 bases: TGTGCCAGCAGCACGAGGGACAATCGGTATGGCTACACCTTC. Complete variable domain (other parts from reference TRBV9 and TRBJ1-2): DSGVTQTPKHLITATGQRVTLRCSPRSGDLSVYWYQQSLDQGLQFLIQYYNGEERAKGNILERFSAQQFPDLHSELNLSSLELGDSALYFCASSTRDNRYGYTFGSGTRLTVV.

Concerning this clone: The sample holds other DNA sequences that translate to the same CDR3. The chain couples TRBV2 to TRBJ2-5; 7 bases agree with TRBD1. This CDR3 has 13 residues. J gave up 5 bases and V 4 bases, and 4 bases lay outside the gene matches. Germline CDR1 is SNHLY and CDR2 is FYNNEI. The CDR3 sequence: CASSGQGVETQYF. The CDR3 region has the DNA TGTGCCAGCAGTGGACAGGGAGTTGAGACCCAGTACTTC.

The chain has TRBV6-1 and TRBJ2-7; 7 bases fit TRBD1. The germline V gene encodes CDR1 MNHNS and CDR2 SASEGT. CDR3 size: 13 residues. V trimming: 7 bases; J trimming: 3 bases; junction bases outside the gene matches: 6. This CDR3 is CASTENRGYEQYF. In DNA, the CDR3 is TGTGCCAGCACAGAGAACAGGGGCTACGAGCAGTACTTC.

The rearrangement uses TRBV2 and TRBJ2-1, with D possibly matching TRBD1 (5 bases). Germline values: CDR1 SNHLY, CDR2 FYNNEI. The CDR3 loop spans 13 amino acids. The V and J ends lost 2 bases and 8 bases respectively, with 10 bases between them. In DNA, the CDR3 is TGTGCCAGCAGTGAACAGGGTTTTGATGAGCAGTTCTTC. This codes for CASSEQGFDEQFF.

This chain uses TRBV10-3 with TRBJ1-2, with D uncertain. Per the germline V gene, CDR1 is ENHRY and CDR2 is SYGVKD. The CDR3 spans 14 residues. Trimming took off 10 bases at V and 8 bases at J, with 23 bases between the two ends. The DNA for the CDR3 is TGTGCCACCTCGAGCGGGCAGGCGACCTCCGGCTACACCTTC. It specifies CATSSGQATSGYTF.